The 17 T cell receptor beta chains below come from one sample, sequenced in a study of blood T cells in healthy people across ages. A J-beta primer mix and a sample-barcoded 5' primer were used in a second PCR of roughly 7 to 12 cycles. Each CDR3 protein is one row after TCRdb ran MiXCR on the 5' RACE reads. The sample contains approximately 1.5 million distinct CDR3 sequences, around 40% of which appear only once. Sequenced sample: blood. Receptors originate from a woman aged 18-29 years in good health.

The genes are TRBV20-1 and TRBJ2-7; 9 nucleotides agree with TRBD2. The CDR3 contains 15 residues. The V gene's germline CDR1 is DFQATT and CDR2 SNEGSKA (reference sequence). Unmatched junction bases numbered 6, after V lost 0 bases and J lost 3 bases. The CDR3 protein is CSARDAGGSVYEQYF. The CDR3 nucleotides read TGCAGTGCTAGAGATGCGGGGGGGAGTGTCTACGAGCAGTACTTC.

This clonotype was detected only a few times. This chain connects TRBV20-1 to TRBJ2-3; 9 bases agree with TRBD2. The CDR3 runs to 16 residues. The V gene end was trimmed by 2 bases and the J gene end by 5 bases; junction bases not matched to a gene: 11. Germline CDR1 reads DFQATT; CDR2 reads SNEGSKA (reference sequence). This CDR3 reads CSARTPRGGVEDTQYF. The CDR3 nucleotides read TGCAGTGCTAGAACCCCGCGGGGGGGCGTGGAAGATACGCAGTATTTT.

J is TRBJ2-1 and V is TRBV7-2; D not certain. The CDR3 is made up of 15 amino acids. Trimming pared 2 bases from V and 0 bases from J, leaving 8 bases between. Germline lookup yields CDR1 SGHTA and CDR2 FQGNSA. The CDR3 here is CASSLRVISYNEQFF. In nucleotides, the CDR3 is TGTGCCAGCAGCTTAAGGGTCATCTCCTACAATGAGCAGTTCTTC.

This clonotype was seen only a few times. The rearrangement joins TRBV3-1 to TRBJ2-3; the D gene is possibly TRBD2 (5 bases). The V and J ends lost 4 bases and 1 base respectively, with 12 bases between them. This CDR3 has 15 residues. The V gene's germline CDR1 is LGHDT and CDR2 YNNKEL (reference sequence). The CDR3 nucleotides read TGTGCCAGCAGCCTCCCGGGATTGGGCACAGATACGCAGTATTTT. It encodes CASSLPGLGTDTQYF.

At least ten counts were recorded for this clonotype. CDR3 in DNA: TGTGCCAGCAGTCTTCGACTAGCGGGAGAGACCCAGTACTTC. Protein: CASSLRLAGETQYF. V and J are TRBV27 and TRBJ2-5; TRBD2 aligns across 10 bases. This CDR3 has 14 residues. Germline values: CDR1 MNHEY, CDR2 SMNVEV (reference sequence). V lost 5 bases and J lost 4; bases outside the gene matches: 4.

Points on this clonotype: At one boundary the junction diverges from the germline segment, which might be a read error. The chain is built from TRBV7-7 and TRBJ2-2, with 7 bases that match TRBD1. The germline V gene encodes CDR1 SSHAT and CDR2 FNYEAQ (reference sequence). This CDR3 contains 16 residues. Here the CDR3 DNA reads TGTGCTAGCACTTCTCTTCTGGGACAGATCACCGGGGAGCTGTTTTTT. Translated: CASTSLLGQITGELFF. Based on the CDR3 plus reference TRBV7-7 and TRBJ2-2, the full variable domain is GAGVSQSPRYKVTKRGQDVTLRCDPISSHATLYWYQQALGQGPEFLTYFNYEAQPDKSGLPSDRFSAERPEGSISTLTIQRTEQRDSAMYRCASTSLLGQITGELFFGEGSRLTVL.

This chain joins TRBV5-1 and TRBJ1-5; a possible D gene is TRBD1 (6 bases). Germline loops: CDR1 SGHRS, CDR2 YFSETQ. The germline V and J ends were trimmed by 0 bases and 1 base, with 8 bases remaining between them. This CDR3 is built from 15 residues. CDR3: CASSLAGTSNQPQHF. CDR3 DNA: TGCGCCAGCAGCTTGGCCGGGACAAGCAATCAGCCCCAGCATTTT.

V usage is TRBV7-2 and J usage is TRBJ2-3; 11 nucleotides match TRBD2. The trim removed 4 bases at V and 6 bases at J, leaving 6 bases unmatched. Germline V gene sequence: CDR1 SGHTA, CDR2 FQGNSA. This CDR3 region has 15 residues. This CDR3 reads CASSSGTSGGDTQYF. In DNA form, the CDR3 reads TGTGCCAGCAGCTCCGGGACTAGCGGTGGGGATACGCAGTATTTT.

CDR3 residues: CSARPDMLQFF. Here the CDR3 DNA reads TGCAGTGCTAGACCCGACATGCTGCAGTTCTTC. The V gene is TRBV20-1, the J gene TRBJ2-1; no clear D. CDR1 and CDR2 (germline): DFQATT, SNEGSKA (reference sequence). The length of the CDR3 is 11 residues. Trimming shortened V by 2 bases and J by 12 bases, and 11 bases separated the two germline ends.

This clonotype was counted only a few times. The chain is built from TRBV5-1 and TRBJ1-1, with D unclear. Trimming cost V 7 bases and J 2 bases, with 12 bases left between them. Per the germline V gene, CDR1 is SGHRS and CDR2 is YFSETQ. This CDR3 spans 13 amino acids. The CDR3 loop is CASGLDGNTEAFF. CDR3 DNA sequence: TGCGCCAGCGGGTTAGACGGTAACACTGAAGCTTTCTTT.

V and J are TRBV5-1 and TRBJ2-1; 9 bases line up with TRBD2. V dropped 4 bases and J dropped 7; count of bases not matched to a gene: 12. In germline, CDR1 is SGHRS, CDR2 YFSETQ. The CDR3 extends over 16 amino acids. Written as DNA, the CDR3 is TGCGCCAGCAGCCCTAACATAGCGGGAGAGGGGAATGAGCAGTTCTTC. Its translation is CASSPNIAGEGNEQFF. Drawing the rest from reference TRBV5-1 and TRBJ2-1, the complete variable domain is KAGVTQTPRYLIKTRGQQVTLSCSPISGHRSVSWYQQTPGQGLQFLFEYFSETQRNKGNFPGRFSGRQFSNSRSEMNVSTLELGDSALYLCASSPNIAGEGNEQFFGPGTRLTVL.

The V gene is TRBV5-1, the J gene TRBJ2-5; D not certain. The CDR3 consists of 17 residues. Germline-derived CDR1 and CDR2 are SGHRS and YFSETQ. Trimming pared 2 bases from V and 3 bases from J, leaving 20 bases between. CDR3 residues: CASSFFWATNEEETQYF. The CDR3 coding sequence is TGCGCCAGCAGCTTCTTTTGGGCCACAAATGAAGAAGAGACCCAGTACTTC.

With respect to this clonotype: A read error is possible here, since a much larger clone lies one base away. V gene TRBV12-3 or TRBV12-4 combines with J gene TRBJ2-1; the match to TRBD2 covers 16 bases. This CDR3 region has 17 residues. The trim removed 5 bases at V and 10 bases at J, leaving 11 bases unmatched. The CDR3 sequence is CASSPGLAGGHGSEQFF. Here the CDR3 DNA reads TGTGCCAGCAGTCCGGGACTAGCGGGAGGGCATGGTAGCGAGCAGTTCTTC.

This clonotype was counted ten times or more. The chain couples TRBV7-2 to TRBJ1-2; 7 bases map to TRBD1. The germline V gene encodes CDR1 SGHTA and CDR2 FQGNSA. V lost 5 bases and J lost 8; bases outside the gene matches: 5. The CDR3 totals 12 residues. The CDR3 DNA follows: TGTGCCAGCAGCCTTAGACAGGGAGGCTACACCTTC. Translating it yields CASSLRQGGYTF.

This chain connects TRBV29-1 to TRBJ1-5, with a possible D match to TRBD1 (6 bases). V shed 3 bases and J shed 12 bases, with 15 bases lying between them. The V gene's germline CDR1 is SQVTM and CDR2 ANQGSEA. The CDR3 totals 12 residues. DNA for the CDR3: TGCAGCGTTGAGACCGTGGGGGGGCTCCAGCATTTT. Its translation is CSVETVGGLQHF.

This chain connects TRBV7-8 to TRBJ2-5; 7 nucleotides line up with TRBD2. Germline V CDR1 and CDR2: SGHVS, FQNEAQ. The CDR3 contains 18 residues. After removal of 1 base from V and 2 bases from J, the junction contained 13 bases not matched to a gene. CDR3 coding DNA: TGTGCCAGCAGCTTAGATAGTCTCGCGGGAGTGGGTCAAGAGACCCAGTACTTC. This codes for CASSLDSLAGVGQETQYF.

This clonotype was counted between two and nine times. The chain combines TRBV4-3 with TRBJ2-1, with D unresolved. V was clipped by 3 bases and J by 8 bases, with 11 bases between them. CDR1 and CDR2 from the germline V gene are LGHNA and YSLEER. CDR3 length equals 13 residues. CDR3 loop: CASSHREGHEQFF. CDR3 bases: TGCGCCAGCAGCCATAGGGAAGGGCATGAGCAGTTCTTC.